The clone carrying this T cell receptor (beta chain) was counted at least ten times. What it recognizes is unknown. CDR3 length equals 11 residues. The germline V gene has CDR1 SGHRS and CDR2 YFSETQ. With 0 bases removed from V and 7 bases from J, the gap between germline ends came to 4 bases. Diagnosis relied on clinical symptoms, serum thyroxine, TRAb, thyroid ultrasound and orbital computed tomography. Someone took the PBMCs out of 9.5 to 10 ml of fresh peripheral blood. Amplified TCR beta CDR3 regions were obtained using RNA transcripts as template. HTBI primers served in a first-round RT-PCR, which a second-round multiplex PCR followed. MiXCR, run by TCRdb on the multiplex PCR reads, gives a single entry per CDR3 protein. The profile shows 220,000 or so distinct CDR3 sequences, under 25% of them singletons. The sample is drawn from a study of Graves' ophthalmopathy and Graves' hyperthyroidism. Findings of the study overall: Blood was where most expanded thyroid clonotypes above 0.001 frequency also turned up.

The TCR was taken from a woman aged 45 to 65 with Graves' ophthalmopathy. The gene calls are TRBV5-1 and TRBJ1-2; no definite D call. Specimen: peripheral blood. CDR3 region: CASSLGSGYTF. In DNA, the CDR3 is TGCGCCAGCAGCTTGGGAAGTGGCTACACCTTC.